This is a list of T cell receptor beta chains from one sample in a study of OX40 agonist ivuxolimab in advanced cancers. TCRdb's table, derived via immunoSEQ multiplex PCR, lists solely in-frame clones and lacks some. The repertoire holds fewer than 60,000 clones, with 85% as singletons. The specimen was CD4+ or CD8+ T cells sorted from blood, collected in a trial of the OX40 agonist ivuxolimab. These TCRs come from an adult with an advanced solid tumor such as melanoma, head and neck, liver or kidney cancer. Each CDR3 is given with its conserved first and last residue. The D gene is left open where the match is weak. Part of the rows lack a size; the others show once, few, many or a class for expanded clones.

>TRBV9|.|TRBJ1-3|.
CASSPFEGKLMSSGNTIYF
TGTGCCAGCAGCCCTTTCGAGGGTAAACTGATGAGCTCTGGAAACACCATATATTTT
>TRBV7-8|few|TRBJ2-1|TRBD1
CASRERQGPSYNEQFF
TGTGCCAGCAGGGAGAGACAGGGACCCTCCTACAATGAGCAGTTCTTC
>TRBV7-9|.|TRBJ2-1|TRBD2
CASSFLSGGFNEQFF
TGTGCCAGCAGCTTCCTTAGCGGGGGCTTCAATGAGCAGTTCTTC
>TRBV11-1|.|TRBJ2-5|.
CASNNPGWDQETQYF
TGTGCCAGCAATAATCCCGGGTGGGATCAAGAGACCCAGTACTTC
>TRBV7-3|.|TRBJ2-3|.
CASSLMAGHTDTQYF
TGTGCCAGCAGCTTAATGGCGGGTCACACAGATACGCAGTATTTT
>TRBV6-5|.|TRBJ2-7|.
CASSSTGHEQYF
TGTGCCAGCAGTTCCACGGGACACGAGCAGTACTTC
>TRBV7-9|.|TRBJ1-5|TRBD1
CASSPPGTGDQPQHF
TGTGCCAGCAGCCCCCCCGGGACAGGGGATCAGCCCCAGCATTTT
>TRBV18|once|TRBJ2-2|TRBD1
CASSPQTGVNTGELFF
TGTGCCAGCTCACCACAAACAGGGGTGAACACCGGGGAGCTGTTTTTT
>TRBV7-9|.|TRBJ2-1|.
CASSLGTTEQFF
TGTGCCAGCAGCTTAGGGACTACAGAGCAGTTCTTC
>TRBV29-1|.|TRBJ2-2|TRBD1
CSVGGTGGSGELFF
TGCAGCGTAGGTGGGACAGGGGGCTCCGGGGAGCTGTTTTTT
>TRBV4-1|once|TRBJ2-3|.
CASSRTGTDTQYF
TGCGCCAGCAGCCGTACTGGCACAGATACGCAGTATTTT
>TRBV5-1|.|TRBJ1-6|.
CASSKDGNSPLHF
TGCGCCAGCAGCAAGGACGGGAATTCACCCCTCCACTTT
>TRBV7-3|.|TRBJ2-6|.
CASSLGVRTASGANVLTF
TGTGCCAGCAGCTTAGGTGTACGGACAGCCTCTGGGGCCAACGTCCTGACTTTC
>TRBV6-6|.|TRBJ2-7|.
CASSPGTGALEQYF
TGTGCCAGCAGTCCAGGGACTGGGGCTCTCGAGCAGTACTTC
>TRBV28|.|TRBJ1-5|TRBD1
CASSSDRARIYSNQPQHF
TGTGCCAGCAGTTCCGACAGGGCCCGTATATATAGCAATCAGCCCCAGCATTTT
>TRBV7-2|.|TRBJ1-1|TRBD1
CASSTGGSAEAFF
TGTGCCAGCAGCACAGGGGGAAGCGCTGAAGCTTTCTTT
>TRBV7-9|.|TRBJ1-5|.
CASSLGTGNQPQHF
TGTGCCAGCAGCTTAGGGACAGGCAATCAGCCCCAGCATTTT
>TRBV6-5|.|TRBJ2-5|.
CASSYSSGGAGGTQYF
TGTGCCAGCAGTTACTCCTCCGGGGGCGCAGGTGGGACCCAGTACTTC
>TRBV9|once|TRBJ2-2|.
CASSRRWGLNTGELFF
TGTGCCAGCAGCCGCAGATGGGGACTGAACACCGGGGAGCTGTTTTTT
>TRBV30|few|TRBJ1-5|.
CAWSGGQFKHF
TGTGCCTGGAGTGGAGGACAGTTTAAACATTTT
>TRBV9|.|TRBJ2-2|.
CASSLGGGRDGGELFF
TGTGCCAGCAGCCTGGGCGGGGGCCGGGATGGCGGGGAGCTGTTTTTT
>TRBV30|.|TRBJ2-3|.
CACRYQGEEAAWSTDTQYF
TGTGCCTGCCGTTACCAGGGGGAGGAGGCCGCCTGGTCGACAGATACGCAGTATTTT
>TRBV27|medium-sized|TRBJ2-7|.
CASSFGGLAEKYF
TGTGCCAGCAGTTTTGGGGGTCTCGCAGAGAAGTACTTC
>TRBV13|.|TRBJ1-1|TRBD1
CASSSQTGDASTNTEAFF
TGTGCCAGCAGCTCGCAGACAGGGGACGCCTCTACGAACACTGAAGCTTTCTTT
>TRBV4-2|.|TRBJ2-7|.
CASSQEGSAGISYEQYF
TGTGCCAGCAGCCAAGAGGGTTCGGCAGGCATCTCCTACGAGCAGTACTTC
>TRBV27|.|TRBJ2-1|.
CASSVYNEQFF
TGTGCCAGCAGTGTCTACAATGAGCAGTTCTTC
>TRBV27|.|TRBJ1-2|.
CASSLSGTGSIGYTF
TGTGCCAGCAGTTTGTCGGGCACAGGGAGTATCGGCTACACCTTC
>TRBV21-1|.|TRBJ1-5|.
CASSNHWGQPQHF
TGTGCCAGCAGCAATCACTGGGGTCAGCCCCAGCATTTT
>TRBV5-5|.|TRBJ1-1|.
CASSLELMNTEAFF
TGTGCCAGCAGCTTGGAACTAATGAACACTGAAGCTTTCTTT
>TRBV7-7|.|TRBJ2-3|TRBD2
CASSLGLAGRRDTQYF
TGTGCCAGCAGCTTGGGACTAGCGGGGCGTAGAGATACGCAGTATTTT
>TRBV6-6|.|TRBJ1-1|.
CASSYALGGPNTEAFF
TGTGCCAGCAGTTATGCGCTCGGGGGTCCGAACACTGAAGCTTTCTTT
>TRBV4-3|.|TRBJ1-5|.
CASSQVPGGSQPQHF
TGCGCCAGCAGCCAAGTACCTGGGGGTAGTCAGCCCCAGCATTTT
>TRBV5-4|once|TRBJ2-5|.
CASSFRASGGETQYF
TGTGCCAGCAGCTTCCGGGCCTCCGGGGGCGAGACCCAGTACTTC
>TRBV4-1|.|TRBJ1-1|.
CASSWGTEAFF
TGCGCCAGCAGCTGGGGGACTGAAGCTTTCTTT
>TRBV7-6|.|TRBJ2-3|.
CASSRRRNTDTQYF
TGTGCCAGCAGCCGTCGGCGAAACACAGATACGCAGTATTTT
>TRBV28|.|TRBJ1-1|.
CASTKTLGGDTEAFF
TGTGCCAGCACCAAAACTTTGGGAGGGGATACTGAAGCTTTCTTT